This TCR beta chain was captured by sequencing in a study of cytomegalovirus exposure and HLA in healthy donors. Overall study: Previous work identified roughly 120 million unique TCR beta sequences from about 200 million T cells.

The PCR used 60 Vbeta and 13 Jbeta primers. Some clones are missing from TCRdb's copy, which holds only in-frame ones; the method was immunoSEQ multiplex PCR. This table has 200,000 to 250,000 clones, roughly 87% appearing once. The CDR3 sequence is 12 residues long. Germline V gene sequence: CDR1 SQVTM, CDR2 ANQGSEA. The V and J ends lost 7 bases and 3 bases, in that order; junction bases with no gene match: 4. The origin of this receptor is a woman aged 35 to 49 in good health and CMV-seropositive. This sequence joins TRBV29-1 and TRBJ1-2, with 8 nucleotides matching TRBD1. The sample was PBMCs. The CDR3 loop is CSGLTGDYGYTF. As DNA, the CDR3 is TGCAGCGGCCTGACAGGGGACTATGGCTACACCTTC.